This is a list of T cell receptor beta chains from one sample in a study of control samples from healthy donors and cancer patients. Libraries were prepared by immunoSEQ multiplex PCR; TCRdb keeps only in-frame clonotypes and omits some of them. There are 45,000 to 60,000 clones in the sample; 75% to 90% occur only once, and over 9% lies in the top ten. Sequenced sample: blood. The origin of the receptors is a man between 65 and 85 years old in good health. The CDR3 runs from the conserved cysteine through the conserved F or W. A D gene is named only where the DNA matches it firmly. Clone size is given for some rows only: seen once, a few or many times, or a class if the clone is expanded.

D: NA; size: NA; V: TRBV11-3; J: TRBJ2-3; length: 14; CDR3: CASSLRYFTDTQYF; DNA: TGTGCCAGCAGCTTAAGGTACTTCACAGATACGCAGTATTTT
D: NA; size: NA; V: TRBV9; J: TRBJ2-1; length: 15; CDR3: CASSVGSGTYNEQFF; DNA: TGTGCCAGCAGCGTAGGTAGCGGCACCTACAATGAGCAGTTCTTC
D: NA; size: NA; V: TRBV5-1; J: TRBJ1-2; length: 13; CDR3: CASSLVRNYGYTF; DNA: TGCGCCAGCAGCTTGGTCAGGAACTATGGCTACACCTTC
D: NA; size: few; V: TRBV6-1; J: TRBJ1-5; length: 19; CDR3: CASSEKKVEGWGGNQPQHF; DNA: TGTGCCAGCAGTGAAAAGAAGGTCGAGGGGTGGGGGGGCAATCAGCCCCAGCATTTT
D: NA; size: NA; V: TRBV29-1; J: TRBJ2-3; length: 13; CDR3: CSVRRGGTDTQYF; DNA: TGCAGCGTTAGACGTGGGGGCACAGATACGCAGTATTTT
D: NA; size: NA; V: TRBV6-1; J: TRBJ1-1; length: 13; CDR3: CASSEVVGPEAFF; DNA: TGTGCCAGCAGTGAAGTGGTGGGGCCTGAAGCTTTCTTT
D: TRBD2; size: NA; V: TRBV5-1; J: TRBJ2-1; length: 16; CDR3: CASRATGLAGVNEQFF; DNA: TGCGCCAGCAGGGCTACGGGACTAGCGGGCGTCAATGAGCAGTTCTTC
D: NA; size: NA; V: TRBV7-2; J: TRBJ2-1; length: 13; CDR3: CASSLRDYNEQFF; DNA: TGTGCCAGCAGCCTCAGGGATTACAATGAGCAGTTCTTC
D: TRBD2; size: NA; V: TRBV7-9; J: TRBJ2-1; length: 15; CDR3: CASSPRGGGKNEQFF; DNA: TGTGCCAGCAGCCCCCGGGGGGGCGGGAAAAATGAGCAGTTCTTC
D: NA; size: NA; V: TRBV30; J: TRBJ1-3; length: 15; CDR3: CAWRSHSISGNTIYF; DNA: TGTGCCTGGAGGTCGCACAGTATCTCTGGAAACACCATATATTTT
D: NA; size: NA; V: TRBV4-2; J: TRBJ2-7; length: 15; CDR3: CASSPGAGLLYEQYF; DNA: TGTGCCAGCAGCCCCGGGGCCGGCTTGCTCTACGAGCAGTACTTC
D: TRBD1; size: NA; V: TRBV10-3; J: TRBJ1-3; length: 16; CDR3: CAISESGQGNGNTIYF; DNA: TGTGCCATCAGTGAGTCCGGACAGGGCAACGGAAACACCATATATTTT
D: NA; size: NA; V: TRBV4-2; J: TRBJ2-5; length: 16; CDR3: CASSPAEGVVQETQYF; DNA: TGTGCCAGCAGCCCCGCGGAAGGGGTGGTCCAAGAGACCCAGTACTTC
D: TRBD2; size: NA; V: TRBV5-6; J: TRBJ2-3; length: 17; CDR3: CASSRARLAQGPDTQYF; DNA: TGTGCCAGCAGCCGCGCTAGACTAGCCCAAGGGCCAGATACGCAGTATTTT
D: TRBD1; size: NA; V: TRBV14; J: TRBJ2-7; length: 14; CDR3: CASKATGGPYEQYF; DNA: TGTGCCAGCAAGGCGACAGGGGGACCCTACGAGCAGTACTTC
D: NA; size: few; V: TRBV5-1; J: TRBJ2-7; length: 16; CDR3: CASSLAGAGDLYEQYF; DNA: TGCGCCAGCAGCTTGGCGGGGGCAGGGGACCTTTACGAGCAGTACTTC
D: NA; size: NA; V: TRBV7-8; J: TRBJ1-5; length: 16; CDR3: CASSLGGGQFNQPQHF; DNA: TGTGCCAGCAGCTTAGGAGGGGGGCAGTTCAATCAGCCCCAGCATTTT
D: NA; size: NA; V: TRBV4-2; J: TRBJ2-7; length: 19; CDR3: CASSQEIVRRDWSYYEQYF; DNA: TGTGCCAGCAGCCAAGAAATAGTACGCCGCGACTGGTCCTACTACGAGCAGTACTTC
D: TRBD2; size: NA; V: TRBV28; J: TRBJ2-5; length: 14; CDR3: CASSLRGASETQYF; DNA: TGTGCCAGCAGTTTGCGGGGGGCCTCTGAGACCCAGTACTTC
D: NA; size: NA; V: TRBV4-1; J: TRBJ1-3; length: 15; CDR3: CASSQGRGSGNTIYF; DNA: TGCGCCAGCAGCCAAGGACGGGGATCTGGAAACACCATATATTTT
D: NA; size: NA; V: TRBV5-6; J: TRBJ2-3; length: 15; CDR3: CASSLSLGSTDTQYF; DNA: TGTGCCAGCAGCTTGAGTTTAGGATCCACAGATACGCAGTATTTT
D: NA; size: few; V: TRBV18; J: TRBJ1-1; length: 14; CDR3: CASSLRQDNTEAFF; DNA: TGTGCCAGCTCACTAAGACAGGACAACACTGAAGCTTTCTTT
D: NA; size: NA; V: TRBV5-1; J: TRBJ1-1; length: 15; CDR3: CASSLERAQHTEAFF; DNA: TGCGCCAGCAGCTTGGAAAGGGCCCAACACACTGAAGCTTTCTTT
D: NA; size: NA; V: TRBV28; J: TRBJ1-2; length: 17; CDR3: CASSSPSWGSANYGYTF; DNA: TGTGCCAGCAGTTCCCCTTCTTGGGGGTCAGCTAACTATGGCTACACCTTC
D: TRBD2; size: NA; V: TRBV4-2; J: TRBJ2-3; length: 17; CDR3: CASSQDLSGAKTDTQYF; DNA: TGTGCCAGCAGCCAAGATCTGAGCGGGGCAAAAACAGATACGCAGTATTTT
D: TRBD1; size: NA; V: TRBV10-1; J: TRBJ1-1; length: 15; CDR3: CASSAERQGSTEAFF; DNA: TGCGCCAGCAGTGCTGAGAGACAGGGGAGCACTGAAGCTTTCTTT
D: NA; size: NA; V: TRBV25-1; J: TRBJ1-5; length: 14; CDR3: CASSDLQTTQPQHF; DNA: TGTGCCAGCAGTGATCTCCAAACAACTCAGCCCCAGCATTTT
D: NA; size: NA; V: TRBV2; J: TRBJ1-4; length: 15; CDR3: CASSPLGANNEKLFF; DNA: TGTGCCAGCAGTCCTCTGGGGGCCAATAATGAAAAACTGTTTTTT
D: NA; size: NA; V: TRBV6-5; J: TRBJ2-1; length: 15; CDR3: CASSIFAASYNEQFF; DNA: TGTGCCAGCAGTATTTTCGCGGCTTCCTACAATGAGCAGTTCTTC
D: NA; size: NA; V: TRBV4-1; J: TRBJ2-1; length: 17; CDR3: CASSQSVTRGPRRQQFF; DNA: TGCGCCAGCAGCCAAAGTGTTACAAGGGGCCCGAGGCGACAGCAGTTCTTC
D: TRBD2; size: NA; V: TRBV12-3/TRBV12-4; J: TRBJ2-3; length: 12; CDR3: CASRPPSGLQSF; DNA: TGTGCCAGCAGACCCCCTAGCGGACTCCAGTCTTTT
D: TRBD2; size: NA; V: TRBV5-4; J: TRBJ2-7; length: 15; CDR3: CASSWGTSSPYEQYF; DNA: TGTGCCAGCAGCTGGGGGACTAGCAGCCCCTACGAGCAGTACTTC